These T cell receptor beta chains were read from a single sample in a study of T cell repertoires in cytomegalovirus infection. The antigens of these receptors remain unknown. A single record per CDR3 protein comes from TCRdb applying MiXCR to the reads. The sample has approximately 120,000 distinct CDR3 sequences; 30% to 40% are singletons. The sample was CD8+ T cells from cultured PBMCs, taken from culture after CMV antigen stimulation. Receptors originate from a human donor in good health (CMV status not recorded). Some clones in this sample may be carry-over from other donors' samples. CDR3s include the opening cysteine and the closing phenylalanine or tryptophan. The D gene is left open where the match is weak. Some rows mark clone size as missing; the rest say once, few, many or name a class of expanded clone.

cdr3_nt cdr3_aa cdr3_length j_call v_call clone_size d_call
TGTGCCAGCAGTTACTCACGAGGGATGTCCTACGAGCAGTACTTC CASSYSRGMSYEQYF 15 TRBJ2-7 TRBV6-5 - -
TGTGCCAGCAGCCAAGACGGCCTTAACGTTGCCGGGGAGCTGTTTTTT CASSQDGLNVAGELFF 16 TRBJ2-2 TRBV3-1 - -
TGTGCCAGCAGTATTACAGGGTATGGAGAGCAGTACTTC CASSITGYGEQYF 13 TRBJ2-7 TRBV28 - -
TGCGCCAGCAGGTTTACGACAGCTTCCTACGAGCAGTACTTC CASRFTTASYEQYF 14 TRBJ2-7 TRBV5-1 - -
TGTGCCAGCAACCCGGGACAGGGGGCATTTGAAGCTTTCTTT CASNPGQGAFEAFF 14 TRBJ1-1 TRBV4-1 - TRBD1
TGCGCCAGCAGCCAAGATTGGGCTGGTGAGCAGTTCTTC CASSQDWAGEQFF 13 TRBJ2-1 TRBV4-3 few -
TGTGCCAGTACCGGACAGTACCAAGAGACCCAGTACTTC CASTGQYQETQYF 13 TRBJ2-5 TRBV19 - -
TGTGCCAGCAATATACCGGGAAGCGGGGACCTGAACACTGAAGCTTTCTTT CASNIPGSGDLNTEAFF 17 TRBJ1-1 TRBV28 - -
TGTGCCAGCAGCTCCAGGACTTTTCACAATGAGCAGTTCTTC CASSSRTFHNEQFF 14 TRBJ2-1 TRBV7-9 - -
TGCGCCAGCAGCCAAGTGGACACTGGGTCGGGAAACACCATATATTTT CASSQVDTGSGNTIYF 16 TRBJ1-3 TRBV4-1 few -
TGTGCCAGCAGTTACTCGAGGGGGGGATACAATGAGCAGTTCTTC CASSYSRGGYNEQFF 15 TRBJ2-1 TRBV6-8 - -
TGTGCCAGCTCACCACGGGGTGTCACCGGGGAGCTGTTTTTT CASSPRGVTGELFF 14 TRBJ2-2 TRBV18 - -
TGTGCCAGCAGCCCGGTCAGGGTGGGGATGAACACTGAAGCTTTCTTT CASSPVRVGMNTEAFF 16 TRBJ1-1 TRBV7-2 many -
TGCAGCGTGCCTCTAGCGGGGGGCCCTTACAATGAGCAGTTCTTC CSVPLAGGPYNEQFF 15 TRBJ2-1 TRBV29-1 - TRBD2
TGCAGTGCTAGGGGTGGCAGGGGCTACACCTTC CSARGGRGYTF 11 TRBJ1-2 TRBV20-1 - -
TGTGCCAGCAGACAGGGACCCAATCAGCCCCAGCATTTT CASRQGPNQPQHF 13 TRBJ1-5 TRBV6-1 - -
TGTGCCAGCAGTGATAATATTTTCGACGAGCAGTACTTC CASSDNIFDEQYF 13 TRBJ2-7 TRBV6-1 few -
TGTGCCAGCAGCTATAGACAGTCACTGGGAGGCTACACCTTC CASSYRQSLGGYTF 14 TRBJ1-2 TRBV7-8 - -
TGTGCCAGCAGTCGGACAGGGTGGGGCACAGATACGCAGTATTTT CASSRTGWGTDTQYF 15 TRBJ2-3 TRBV28 - TRBD1
TGTGCCAGCAGTGAAGGATCGGGACGCACAGATACGCAGTATTTT CASSEGSGRTDTQYF 15 TRBJ2-3 TRBV6-1 - -
TGTGCCAGCAGCTTGCTCGGCCCAGGGGTATATGGCACTGAAGCTTTCTTT CASSLLGPGVYGTEAFF 17 TRBJ1-1 TRBV5-6 many -
TGTGCCAGCAGGCCTGACGGGGCTGGCACTGAAGCTTTCTTT CASRPDGAGTEAFF 14 TRBJ1-1 TRBV7-2 many -
TGTGCCAGCAGCTTTCTGCCCTTGGACACTGAAGCTTTCTTT CASSFLPLDTEAFF 14 TRBJ1-1 TRBV7-9 - -